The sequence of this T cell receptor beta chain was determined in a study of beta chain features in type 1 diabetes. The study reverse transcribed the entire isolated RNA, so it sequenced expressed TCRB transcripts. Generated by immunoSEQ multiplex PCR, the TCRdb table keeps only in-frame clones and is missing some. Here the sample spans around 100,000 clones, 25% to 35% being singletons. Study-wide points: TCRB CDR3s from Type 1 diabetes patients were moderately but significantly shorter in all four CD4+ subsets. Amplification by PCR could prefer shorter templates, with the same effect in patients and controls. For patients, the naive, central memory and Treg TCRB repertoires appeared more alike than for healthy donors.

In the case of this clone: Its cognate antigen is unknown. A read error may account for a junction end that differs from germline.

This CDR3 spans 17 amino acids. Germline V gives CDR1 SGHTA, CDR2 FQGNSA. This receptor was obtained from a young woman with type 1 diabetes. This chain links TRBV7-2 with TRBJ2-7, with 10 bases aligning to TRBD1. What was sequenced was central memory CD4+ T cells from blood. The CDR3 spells CASRLDPWTGGGYEQYF. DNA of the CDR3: TGTGCCAGCAGGTTAGACCCCTGGACAGGGGGAGGATACGAGCAGTACTTC.